What follows are 10 T cell receptor beta chains derived from one specimen sequenced in a study of cytomegalovirus exposure and HLA in healthy donors. Primers: 60 Vbeta forward and 13 Jbeta reverse. Profiled with immunoSEQ multiplex PCR; TCRdb holds only in-frame clones, not every one. This table has around 170,000 clones, 82% appearing once. Sequencing was carried out using PBMCs. The receptors come from a woman between 18 and 29 years old in good health and CMV-seronegative.

The rearrangement links TRBV19 to TRBJ2-1, with 8 bases matching TRBD2. V shed 3 bases, J shed 0 bases, and the junction held 4 bases outside the gene matches. CDR1 LNHDA and CDR2 SQIVND come from the germline V gene (reference sequence). The CDR3 is 16 residues long. The CDR3 DNA follows: TGTGCCAGTAGTATTTTAAGCGGGAGCTCCTACAATGAGCAGTTCTTC. Its protein is CASSILSGSSYNEQFF.

The sample holds one count of this clone. The rearrangement uses TRBV7-7 and TRBJ2-3; TRBD2 is a possible D gene (5 bases). The CDR3 covers 16 residues. V lost 2 bases to trimming and J lost 3 bases, with 15 bases between them. From germline, CDR1 is SSHAT and CDR2 FNYEAQ (reference sequence). Here the CDR3 DNA reads TGTGCCAGCAGCTTAAGCCCGATCGGGGTGACAGATACGCAGTATTTT. Protein sequence: CASSLSPIGVTDTQYF.

This chain connects TRBV7-9 to TRBJ1-1; D is perhaps TRBD1 (5 bases). The CDR3 contains 12 residues. Germline V gives CDR1 SEHNR, CDR2 FQNEAQ (reference sequence). The V end was cut by 5 bases, the J end by 7 bases, with 11 bases between. The CDR3 bases are TGTGCCAGCAGCCCCAGGGCCGTTGAAGCTTTCTTT. This codes for CASSPRAVEAFF.

The rearrangement links TRBV6-1 to TRBJ1-5; D unresolved. With 6 bases removed from V and 4 bases from J, the gap between germline ends came to 13 bases. Per germline, CDR1 MNHNS and CDR2 SASEGT. This CDR3 spans 14 amino acids. The CDR3 DNA sequence: TGTGCCAGCAGCGGCCAGGCTAATAATCAGCCCCAGCATTTT. Encoded protein: CASSGQANNQPQHF.

This clone was seen just once. The V call is TRBV30, the J call TRBJ2-7; the match to TRBD2 covers 12 bases. Unmatched junction bases numbered 13, after V lost 1 base and J lost 6 bases. The germline gives CDR1 GTSNPN, CDR2 SVGIG (reference sequence). This CDR3 region has 17 residues. Here the CDR3 DNA reads TGTGCCTGGAGTGCATCTAGGACTAGCGGGAACTTGGGCGAGCAGTACTTC. Translating it yields CAWSASRTSGNLGEQYF.

This chain links TRBV21-1 with TRBJ1-1; the table calls TRBD1, which could not be checked here. TRBV21-1 is assigned pseudogene status. CDR3 length: 15 residues. The CDR3 region has the DNA TGTGCCAGCAGCAGACCGACAGCGATGAACACTGAAGCTTTCTTT. It specifies CASSRPTAMNTEAFF.

The genes are TRBV6-5 and TRBJ1-5, with 7 positions matching TRBD1. The J segment lost 2 bases and the V segment lost 2 bases, leaving 0 bases of the junction unmatched. The CDR3 length is 14 residues. In germline, CDR1 is MNHEY, CDR2 SVGAGI. The CDR3 spells CASSYGQGNQPQHF. CDR3 DNA sequence: TGTGCCAGCAGTTACGGACAGGGCAATCAGCCCCAGCATTTT.

The DNA for the CDR3 is TGTGCCAGCAGTTTATCCTCTTACTCCGGGGAGCTGTTTTTT. It translates to CASSLSSYSGELFF. V usage is TRBV27 and J usage is TRBJ2-2; no reliable D call. The CDR3 sequence is 14 residues long. Per germline, CDR1 MNHEY and CDR2 SMNVEV (reference sequence). Trimming removed 0 bases at V and 6 bases at J, with 8 bases between.

The V gene is TRBV7-8, the J gene TRBJ2-1; D unresolved. Germline CDR1 and CDR2: SGHVS and FQNEAQ. Trimming cost V 7 bases and J 0 bases, with 10 bases left between them. This CDR3 is 14 amino acids long. In DNA form, the CDR3 reads TGTGCCAGCACCCCGCCGAGCTCCTACAATGAGCAGTTCTTC. Protein product: CASTPPSSYNEQFF.

This rearrangement joins TRBV5-1 to TRBJ2-5; 11 nucleotides match TRBD2. The germline gives CDR1 SGHRS, CDR2 YFSETQ. The CDR3 has 14 amino acids. V was clipped by 5 bases and J by 5 bases; unmatched bases: 5. In DNA form, the CDR3 reads TGCGCCAGCAGGGGGGGACTAGCGGATGAGACCCAGTACTTC. This codes for CASRGGLADETQYF.